The 27 T cell receptor beta chains given below trace back to one sample, sequenced in a study of blood T cell repertoires in COVID-19. Here immunoSEQ multiplex PCR was the method, and the copy in TCRdb shows in-frame clones only, minus some. The sample contains about 280,000 clones, roughly 88% of which appear only once. The sequenced sample consisted of peripheral blood. The receptor source for this set is a woman aged 25-40 years with active or convalescent COVID-19.

The chain couples TRBV12-3 or TRBV12-4 to TRBJ1-1, with 9 nucleotides matching TRBD1. The CDR3 is 13 amino acids. V dropped 6 bases and J dropped 10; count of bases not matched to a gene: 9. CDR3: CASSPYRGRGAFF. The CDR3 DNA reads as TGTGCCAGCAGCCCCTACAGGGGGCGCGGAGCTTTCTTT.

V and J are TRBV11-2 and TRBJ2-7, with 11 bases identical to TRBD2. CDR1 and CDR2 from the germline V gene are SGHAT and FQNNGV. The CDR3 runs to 17 residues. J gave up 4 bases and V 0 bases, and 8 bases lay outside the gene matches. This CDR3 reads CASSLEHIAGGAYEQYF. In DNA form, the CDR3 reads TGTGCCAGCAGCTTAGAGCATATAGCGGGGGGGGCATACGAGCAGTACTTC.

The rearrangement links TRBV5-1 to TRBJ2-7; 7 positions agree with TRBD1. In germline, CDR1 is SGHRS, CDR2 YFSETQ. After removal of 4 bases from V and 0 bases from J, the junction contained 4 bases not matched to a gene. The CDR3 is made up of 14 amino acids. Here the CDR3 reads CASSPDRSSYEQYF. The CDR3 DNA sequence: TGCGCCAGCAGCCCGGACAGGTCCTCCTACGAGCAGTACTTC.

J is TRBJ2-7 and V is TRBV6-1; a weak D match, TRBD1 (6 bases). This CDR3 has 14 residues. CDR1 MNHNS and CDR2 SASEGT come from the germline V gene. V lost 1 base to trimming and J lost 7 bases, with 14 bases between them. The CDR3 nucleotides read TGTGCCAGCAGTGAAGACTGGGGGCTGTGGGAGCAGTACTTC. It encodes CASSEDWGLWEQYF.

The chain has TRBV9 and TRBJ2-3; 12 bases map to TRBD1. The V gene's germline CDR1 is SGDLS and CDR2 YYNGEE. The CDR3 is 16 amino acids. Germline trimming cut 4 bases from V and 5 bases from J; bases unmatched to any gene: 8. For the CDR3, the DNA is TGTGCCAGCAGCAAAGAGGGACAGGGGGCAAGAGATACGCAGTATTTT. Translation: CASSKEGQGARDTQYF. Based on the CDR3 plus reference TRBV9 and TRBJ2-3, the full variable domain is DSGVTQTPKHLITATGQRVTLRCSPRSGDLSVYWYQQSLDQGLQFLIQYYNGEERAKGNILERFSAQQFPDLHSELNLSSLELGDSALYFCASSKEGQGARDTQYFGPGTRLTVL.

Written as DNA, the CDR3 is TGCGCCAGCAGGAGTTTGGCGGGGGGGCACACAGATACGCAGTATTTT. It yields the protein CASRSLAGGHTDTQYF. This sequence joins TRBV5-1 and TRBJ2-3; 9 bases are shared with TRBD2. This CDR3 has 16 residues. The germline V gene encodes CDR1 SGHRS and CDR2 YFSETQ. The J segment lost 2 bases and the V segment lost 5 bases, leaving 9 bases of the junction unmatched.

V and J are TRBV6-5 and TRBJ1-6; 9 positions match TRBD1. The CDR3 runs 14 residues. Trimming at V came to 5 bases and at J to 7 bases, leaving 3 bases not matched to a gene. The germline gives CDR1 MNHEY, CDR2 SVGAGI. CDR3: CASSLGQGNSPLHF. The CDR3 region has the DNA TGTGCCAGCAGTCTGGGACAGGGAAATTCACCCCTCCACTTT.

The V call is TRBV5-1, the J call TRBJ1-2, with D possibly matching TRBD1 (5 bases). The V end lost 0 bases, the J end lost 3 bases, and 9 bases lay between the germline ends. This CDR3 has 14 amino acids. Per the germline V gene, CDR1 is SGHRS and CDR2 is YFSETQ. CDR3 amino acids: CASSLERGDYGYTF. CDR3 DNA sequence: TGCGCCAGCAGCTTGGAGCGGGGGGACTATGGCTACACCTTC. Using reference TRBV5-1 and TRBJ1-2 for the parts outside the CDR3, the full variable domain is KAGVTQTPRYLIKTRGQQVTLSCSPISGHRSVSWYQQTPGQGLQFLFEYFSETQRNKGNFPGRFSGRQFSNSRSEMNVSTLELGDSALYLCASSLERGDYGYTFGSGTRLTVV.

The V and J genes are TRBV4-2 and TRBJ1-3, with 7 bases that match TRBD1. The V and J ends lost 3 bases and 2 bases, in that order; junction bases with no gene match: 4. Looked up from germline, CDR1 is LGHNA and CDR2 is YNFKEQ. The CDR3 runs to 15 residues. The CDR3 nucleotides are TGTGCCAGCAGCCAGACCGGGACAGCTGGAAACACCATATATTTT. Its protein product is CASSQTGTAGNTIYF.

This chain links TRBV4-3 with TRBJ2-6; tentatively, D is TRBD1 (5 bases). V lost 1 base and J lost 0, with 10 bases in between. This CDR3 region has 17 residues. Germline V gives CDR1 LGHNA, CDR2 YSLEER. CDR3 bases: TGCGCCAGCAGCCAAGTCGACAGCCCCTCTGGGGCCAACGTCCTGACTTTC. Translating gives CASSQVDSPSGANVLTF.

The chain uses TRBV19 and TRBJ1-4, with D maybe TRBD1 (6 bases). Germline-derived CDR1 and CDR2 are LNHDA and SQIVND (reference sequence). V was trimmed by 5 bases and J by 4 bases, leaving 14 bases between them. The CDR3 runs to 15 residues. The CDR3 DNA follows: TGTGCCAGTAGTCCACAGGGTAAACTTAATGAAAAACTGTTTTTT. Its protein product is CASSPQGKLNEKLFF.

V gene TRBV3-1 (or the pseudogene TRBV3-2) combines with J gene TRBJ2-3; 15 bases map to TRBD2. CDR3 length equals 16 residues. V lost 4 bases to trimming and J lost 5 bases; unmatched junction nucleotides: 4. Looked up from germline, CDR1 is LGHDT and CDR2 is YNNKEL (reference sequence). The CDR3, as DNA: TGTGCCAGCAGCCCGGGACTAGCGGGGGGTGGAGATACGCAGTATTTT. This sequence encodes CASSPGLAGGGDTQYF.

The rearrangement joins TRBV5-5 to TRBJ1-1, with 7 nucleotides matching TRBD1. The germline V gene encodes CDR1 SGHKS and CDR2 YYEKEE (reference sequence). The CDR3 has 16 amino acids. Trimming cost V 4 bases and J 1 base; bases outside gene matches: 10. The CDR3 bases are TGTGCCAGCAGCCCTACCCTTTGGACAGGGAACACTGAAGCTTTCTTT. Translation: CASSPTLWTGNTEAFF. The complete variable domain, with remaining parts taken from reference TRBV5-5 and TRBJ1-1, reads DAGVTQSPTHLIKTRGQQVTLRCSPISGHKSVSWYQQVLGQGPQFIFQYYEKEERGRGNFPDRFSARQFPNYSSELNVNALLLGDSALYLCASSPTLWTGNTEAFFGQGTRLTVV.

This rearrangement joins TRBV4-2 to TRBJ2-3, with 13 nucleotides matching TRBD2. CDR1 is LGHNA and CDR2 is YNFKEQ in the germline V gene. CDR3 length: 18 amino acids. V dropped 2 bases and J dropped 0; count of bases not matched to a gene: 5. The DNA for the CDR3 is TGTGCCAGCAGCCAAAAACTAGCGGGGGGGGCTAGCACAGATACGCAGTATTTT. Amino acid sequence: CASSQKLAGGASTDTQYF.

The rearrangement links TRBV27 to TRBJ1-2; 8 positions agree with TRBD1. The V segment lost 3 bases and the J segment 8 bases; nucleotides outside the gene matches: 8. CDR1 MNHEY and CDR2 SMNVEV come from the germline V gene (reference sequence). The CDR3 totals 14 residues. The CDR3 protein is CASSFNRGVGGYTF. The CDR3 DNA sequence: TGTGCCAGCAGTTTCAACAGGGGGGTCGGCGGCTACACCTTC.

The chain recombines TRBV11-2 with TRBJ1-1; D ambiguous. Germline values: CDR1 SGHAT, CDR2 FQNNGV. The CDR3 totals 14 residues. The V and J ends lost 5 bases and 6 bases respectively, with 16 bases between them. The CDR3 nucleotides are TGTGCCAGCAGCCTGGACTTAAGGTCGGCTGAAGCTTTCTTT. As protein: CASSLDLRSAEAFF.

V gene TRBV14 combines with J gene TRBJ2-3; 14 nucleotides align to TRBD2. V lost 4 bases and J lost 0; bases outside the gene matches: 6. This CDR3 region has 18 residues. Germline CDR1 reads SGHDN; CDR2 reads FVKESK. The CDR3 coding sequence is TGTGCCAGCAGCCTCGGGACTAGCGGGGGACCCAGCACAGATACGCAGTATTTT. This codes for CASSLGTSGGPSTDTQYF.

The chain has TRBV18 and TRBJ1-2; 8 positions match TRBD1. Germline values: CDR1 KGHSH, CDR2 LQKENI. J lost 7 bases, V lost 3 bases, and 13 bases had no gene match. CDR3 size: 16 residues. The CDR3 loop reads CASSPILPGGIGGYTF. CDR3 bases: TGTGCCAGCTCACCTATACTGCCAGGGGGCATTGGTGGCTACACCTTC.

V usage is TRBV3-1 (or the pseudogene TRBV3-2) and J usage is TRBJ1-6, with TRBD1 identical over 10 bases. J was trimmed by 9 bases and V by 1 base; bases with no gene match: 0. Germline V gene lookup returns CDR1 LGHDT and CDR2 YNNKEL (reference sequence). The CDR3 consists of 14 residues. The CDR3 reads CASSQGTGGSPLHF. The CDR3 DNA reads as TGTGCCAGCAGCCAAGGGACAGGGGGTTCACCCCTCCACTTT.

This chain uses TRBV7-8 with TRBJ1-4; D remains ambiguous. Deletions cut 2 bases from V and 5 bases from J, with 9 bases between. Germline values: CDR1 SGHVS, CDR2 FQNEAQ. The CDR3 has 14 amino acids. The CDR3 DNA reads TGTGCCAGCAGCTTAAATCAGTACAATGAAAAACTGTTTTTT. Translating it yields CASSLNQYNEKLFF. The variable domain in full, with the rest retrieved from reference TRBV7-8 and TRBJ1-4, is GAGVSQSPRYKVAKRGQDVALRCDPISGHVSLFWYQQALGQGPEFLTYFQNEAQLDKSGLPSDRFFAERPEGSVSTLKIQRTQQEDSAVYLCASSLNQYNEKLFFGSGTQLSVL.

This chain connects TRBV9 to TRBJ1-6, with no clear D. CDR3 size: 13 residues. Trimming pared 0 bases from V and 9 bases from J, leaving 7 bases between. In germline, CDR1 is SGDLS, CDR2 YYNGEE. The CDR3 coding sequence is TGTGCCAGCAGCGTAGGCGGATCTTCACCCCTCCACTTT. The encoded protein is CASSVGGSSPLHF. Combining the CDR3 with reference TRBV9 and TRBJ1-6 gives the whole variable domain DSGVTQTPKHLITATGQRVTLRCSPRSGDLSVYWYQQSLDQGLQFLIQYYNGEERAKGNILERFSAQQFPDLHSELNLSSLELGDSALYFCASSVGGSSPLHFGNGTRLTVT.

CDR3 nucleotides: TGTGCCAGCAGCGTAGGACAGGGGGCGGATGGCTACACCTTC. This gives the protein CASSVGQGADGYTF. This chain connects TRBV9 to TRBJ1-2; 10 bases match TRBD1. After removal of 0 bases from V and 6 bases from J, the junction contained 2 bases not matched to a gene. Germline V gene sequence: CDR1 SGDLS, CDR2 YYNGEE. There are 14 residues in the CDR3.

V gene TRBV11-2 combines with J gene TRBJ1-2; TRBD1 matches at 9 bases. In germline, CDR1 is SGHAT, CDR2 FQNNGV. Unmatched junction bases numbered 13, after V lost 4 bases and J lost 7 bases. The CDR3 is 16 amino acids. The CDR3 here is CASSSGQGLVTGGYTF. The DNA for the CDR3 is TGTGCCAGCAGCTCGGGACAGGGTTTGGTTACAGGTGGCTACACCTTC.

The V gene is TRBV6-1, the J gene TRBJ1-1, with 7 bases fitting TRBD1. Losses at the gene ends were 6 bases for V and 1 base for J; bases not matched to a gene: 8. The V gene's germline CDR1 is MNHNS and CDR2 SASEGT. The CDR3 is 15 residues long. CDR3 in DNA: TGTGCCAGCAGCCTCCCAGGGACAGCGAACACTGAAGCTTTCTTT. Protein product: CASSLPGTANTEAFF.

CDR3 in amino acids: CASSPHPGAGGEGNSPLHF. CDR3 bases: TGTGCCAGTAGTCCCCACCCGGGGGCAGGGGGCGAAGGTAATTCACCCCTCCACTTT. This chain links TRBV19 with TRBJ1-6; 8 bases agree with TRBD1. The J segment lost 6 bases and the V segment lost 5 bases, leaving 18 bases of the junction unmatched. CDR3 size: 19 residues. The germline CDR1 and CDR2 sequences are LNHDA and SQIVND (reference sequence).

This clone appeared a few times. The V and J genes are TRBV3-1 (or the pseudogene TRBV3-2) and TRBJ2-5; D is perhaps TRBD2 (6 bases). Germline V gene sequence: CDR1 LGHDT, CDR2 YNNKEL (reference sequence). CDR3 size: 14 residues. Trimming cost V 1 base and J 5 bases, with 11 bases left between them. CDR3 residues: CASSQGIGGETQYF. The CDR3 DNA reads as TGTGCCAGCAGCCAAGGAATAGGAGGGGAGACCCAGTACTTC.

The V call is TRBV6-6, the J call TRBJ1-3, with TRBD1 matching over 9 bases. The CDR3 consists of 16 residues. Losses at the gene ends were 3 bases for V and 2 bases for J; bases not matched to a gene: 5. Germline V CDR1 and CDR2: MNHNY, SVGAGI (reference sequence). The CDR3 DNA sequence: TGTGCCAGCAGTTATGACAGGGGGTCGGCTGGAAACACCATATATTTT. This encodes CASSYDRGSAGNTIYF.